This section outlines one TCR beta chain sequence together with its context. This clone was picked up a small number of times. Its antigen is still unknown. Base qualities are not recorded, but no much larger clone differs from it by a single base. TCRbeta CDR3 regions were amplified from genomic DNA by means of the immunoSEQ Assay, a bias-controlled multiplex PCR. The study's processing was this. The number of nucleated cells in each sample was estimated from the amplification of reference gene primers within the assay. To quantify the absolute abundance of each unique TCRbeta CDR3 rearrangement, sequence reads were collapsed and filtered. Productive Simpson clonality was computed per sample as the square root of Simpson's diversity index over productive rearrangements. TCRdb mirrors the immuneACCESS table, restricted to in-frame sequences. Some clones are absent from its copies; in checked studies, under half trace to an unresolved V gene, and the reason for the others is unknown. From that table come the V and J calls and clone size; the DNA was used to work out D and trimming. Within this sample are about 70,000 clones, with approximately 78% of them counted one time only. The top ten clones comprise roughly 15% of the sample.

The data were obtained in a study of blood T cell repertoires in COVID-19 (TCRdb year 2020). Background on the whole study: Collaborator samples came from the United States, Italy and Spain and covered acute and convalescent phases of COVID-19. Where available, HLA class I and class II types were obtained from metadata supplied by the sample provider rather than from assay-based typing. The dataset comprised deeply sampled blood TCRbeta repertoires from subjects exposed to, actively infected with, or recovered from COVID-19. The repertoires were released in a freely available public database intended as a resource for research on the immune response to SARS-CoV-2. The samples were drawn from the first 160 participants of the ongoing ImmuneRACE study and from 1,200 or so subjects provided by 6 global collaborators. The material from the prospective study consisted of cDNA or gDNA derived from T cells, B-cell-depleted T cells, or PBMCs. Sample metadata almost always included a de-identified subject ID, COVID-19 status, age in years and sex.

Each collaborating institution followed its own protocols to collect whole blood in K2EDTA tubes. For TCRbeta analysis, collaborators shipped samples in one of three forms: frozen whole blood, isolated PBMCs, or DNA extracted from either of those sample types. The paper's findings and limits, for the study overall: Clinical and demographic metadata were provided uncurated, with the amount varying by source and participant.

The CDR3 covers 13 residues, taking in both the cysteine and the phenylalanine. Of all the DNA, just the CDR3 is kept, 39 bases in frame from base 1. V gives up 5 bases and J gives up 1 base, and the segment between their germline ends measures 11 bases. Per the germline V gene (reference sequence), GTSNPN is the CDR1 and SVGIG is the CDR2. The source material was peripheral blood. The sequence is built from TRBV30 and TRBJ1-1; the best D guess is TRBD1, with 6 bases matching. This clonotype originated in a human donor in a cohort sampled during active COVID-19. The CDR3 reads CAWSQGANTEAFF. Here is the DNA: TGTGCCTGGTCACAGGGAGCGAACACTGAAGCTTTCTTT. The reference TRBV30 and TRBJ1-1 proteins fill in what lies around the CDR3, so the full variable domain reads SQTIHQWPATLVQPVGSPLSLECTVEGTSNPNLYWYRQAAGRGLQLLFYSVGIGQISSEVPQNLSASRPQDRQFILSSKKLLLSDSGFYLCAWSQGANTEAFFGQGTRLTVV.